This TCR beta chain was retrieved from a study of radiotherapy plus CTLA-4 blockade in lung cancer (dated by TCRdb to 2016 to 2019). Looking at the study overall: Among the enrolled patients, about 19% had an objective response, and roughly 30% reached disease control. Broader findings and caveats from the paper: After treatment with radiotherapy and ipilimumab, TCR clones that originated in tumors expanded in peripheral blood. The strongest predictors of response were reported to be early dynamic shifts in blood T cell clones along with a rise in serum interferon-beta following radiation.

The study tested focal radiation therapy combined with CTLA-4 blockade (ipilimumab) in patients with chemo-refractory metastatic non-small-cell lung cancer. Library preparation was by the immunoSEQ multiplex PCR assay. Drawn from immuneACCESS, this table holds only the in-frame rearrangements with V and J called that TCRdb kept. Clones are partly lost; checked studies trace under half to an unresolved V gene and leave the rest unexplained. The sample table lists 50,000 or so clones, around 69% of them with a count of one. 8.5% to 14% of the sample is held by the ten biggest clonotypes. There are a few counts of this clone. The clone's antigen remains unknown. No base quality information exists; no much larger clone differs at one position. From its cysteine to its phenylalanine, the CDR3 spans 15 amino acids. The sequence is cut down to CDR3 DNA, 45 bases in frame from base 1. The V end loses 1 base and the J end loses 6 bases, and a stretch of 16 bases separates them. Via the germline V gene, CDR1 is MNHNS and CDR2 SASEGT.

This receptor was taken from a human donor with non-small cell lung cancer who had stable disease on radiotherapy plus ipilimumab. The chain is encoded by TRBV6-1 joined to TRBJ2-7; the D gene is unclear. The sequencing here drew on peripheral blood, taken from a patient treated with radiotherapy plus ipilimumab. The CDR3 reads as follows: CASSEETRPATEQYF. The sequenced DNA is TGTGCCAGCAGTGAAGAGACCAGACCAGCTACCGAGCAGTACTTC.